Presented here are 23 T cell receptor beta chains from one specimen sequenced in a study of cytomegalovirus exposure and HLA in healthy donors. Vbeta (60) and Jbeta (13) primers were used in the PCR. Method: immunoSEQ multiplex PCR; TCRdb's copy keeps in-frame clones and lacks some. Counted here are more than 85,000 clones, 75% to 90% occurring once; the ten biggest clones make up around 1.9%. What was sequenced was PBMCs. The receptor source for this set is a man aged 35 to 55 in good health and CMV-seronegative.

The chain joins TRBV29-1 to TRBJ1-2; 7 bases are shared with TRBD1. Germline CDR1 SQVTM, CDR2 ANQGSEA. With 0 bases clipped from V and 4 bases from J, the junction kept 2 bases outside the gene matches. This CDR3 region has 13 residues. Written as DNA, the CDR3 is TGCAGCGTTGAAGAAGGGGACAGCTATGGCTACACCTTC. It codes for CSVEEGDSYGYTF.

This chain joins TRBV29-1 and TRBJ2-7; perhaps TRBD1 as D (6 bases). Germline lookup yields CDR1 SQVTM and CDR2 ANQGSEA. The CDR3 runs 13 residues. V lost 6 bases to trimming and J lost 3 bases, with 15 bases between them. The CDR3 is CSVALRGLYEQYF. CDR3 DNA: TGCAGCGTAGCACTCAGGGGCCTCTACGAGCAGTACTTC.

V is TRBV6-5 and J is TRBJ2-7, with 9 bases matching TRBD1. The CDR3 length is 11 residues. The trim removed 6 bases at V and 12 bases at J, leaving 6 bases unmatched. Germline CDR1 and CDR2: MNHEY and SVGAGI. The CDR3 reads CASSAQGAAYF. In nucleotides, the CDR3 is TGTGCCAGCAGCGCACAGGGGGCGGCGTACTTC.

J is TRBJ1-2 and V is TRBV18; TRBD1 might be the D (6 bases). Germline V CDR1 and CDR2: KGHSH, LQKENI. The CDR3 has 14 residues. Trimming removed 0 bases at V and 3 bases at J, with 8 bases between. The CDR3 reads CASSPPRTDYGYTF. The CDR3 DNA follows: TGTGCCAGCTCACCACCTCGGACAGACTATGGCTACACCTTC.

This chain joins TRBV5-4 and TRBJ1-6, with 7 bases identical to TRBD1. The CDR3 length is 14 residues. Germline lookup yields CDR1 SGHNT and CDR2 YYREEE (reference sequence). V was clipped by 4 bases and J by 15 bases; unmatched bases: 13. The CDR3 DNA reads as TGTGCCAGCAGCGTACGTTCGACAGGGTCCCTCCTCCACTTT. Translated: CASSVRSTGSLLHF. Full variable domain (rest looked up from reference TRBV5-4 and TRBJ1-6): ETGVTQSPTHLIKTRGQQVTLRCSSQSGHNTVSWYQQALGQGPQFIFQYYREEENGRGNFPPRFSGLQFPNYSSELNVNALELDDSALYLCASSVRSTGSLLHFGNGTRLTVT.

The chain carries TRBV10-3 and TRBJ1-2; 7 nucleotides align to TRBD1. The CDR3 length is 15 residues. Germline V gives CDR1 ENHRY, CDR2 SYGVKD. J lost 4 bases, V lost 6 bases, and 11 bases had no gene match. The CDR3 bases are TGTGCCATCAGAGAAGGGGGCAGGGTGGGCTATGGCTACACCTTC. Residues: CAIREGGRVGYGYTF.

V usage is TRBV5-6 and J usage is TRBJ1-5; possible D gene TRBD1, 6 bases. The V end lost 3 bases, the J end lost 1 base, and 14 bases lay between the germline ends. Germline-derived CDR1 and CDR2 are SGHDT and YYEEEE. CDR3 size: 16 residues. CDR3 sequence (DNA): TGTGCCAGCAGCTCCTGGGGGCTCCCAAGCAATCAGCCCCAGCATTTT. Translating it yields CASSSWGLPSNQPQHF.

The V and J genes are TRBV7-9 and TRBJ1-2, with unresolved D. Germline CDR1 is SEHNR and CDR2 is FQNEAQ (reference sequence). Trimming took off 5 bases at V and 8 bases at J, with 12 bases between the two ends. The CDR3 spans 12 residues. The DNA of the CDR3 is TGTGCCAGCAGCATACTCATGCAAGGCTACACCTTC. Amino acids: CASSILMQGYTF.

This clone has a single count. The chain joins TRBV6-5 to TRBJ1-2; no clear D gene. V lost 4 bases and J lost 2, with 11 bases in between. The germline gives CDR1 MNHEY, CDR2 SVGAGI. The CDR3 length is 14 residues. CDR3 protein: CASSFRGVNYGYTF. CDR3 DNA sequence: TGTGCCAGCAGTTTCCGGGGTGTCAACTATGGCTACACCTTC.

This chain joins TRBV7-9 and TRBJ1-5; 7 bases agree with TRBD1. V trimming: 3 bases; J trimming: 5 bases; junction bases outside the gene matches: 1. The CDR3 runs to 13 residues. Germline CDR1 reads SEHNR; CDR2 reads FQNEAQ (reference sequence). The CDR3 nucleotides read TGTGCCAGCAGCTTGCAGGGGGATCAGCCCCAGCATTTT. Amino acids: CASSLQGDQPQHF. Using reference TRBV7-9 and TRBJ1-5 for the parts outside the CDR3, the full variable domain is DTGVSQNPRHKITKRGQNVTFRCDPISEHNRLYWYRQTLGQGPEFLTYFQNEAQLEKSRLLSDRFSAERPKGSFSTLEIQRTEQGDSAMYLCASSLQGDQPQHFGDGTRLSIL.

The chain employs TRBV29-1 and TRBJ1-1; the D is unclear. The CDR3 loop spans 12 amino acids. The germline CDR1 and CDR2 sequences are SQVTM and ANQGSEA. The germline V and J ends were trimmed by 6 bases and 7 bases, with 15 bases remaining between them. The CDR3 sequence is CSVAPNGGEAFF. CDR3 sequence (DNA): TGCAGCGTCGCCCCCAACGGAGGTGAAGCTTTCTTT.

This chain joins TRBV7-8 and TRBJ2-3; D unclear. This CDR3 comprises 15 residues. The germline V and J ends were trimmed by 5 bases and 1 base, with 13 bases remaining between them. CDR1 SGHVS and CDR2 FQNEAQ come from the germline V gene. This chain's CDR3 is CASSPPSKRTDTQYF. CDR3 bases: TGTGCCAGCAGCCCCCCGAGCAAGCGCACAGATACGCAGTATTTT. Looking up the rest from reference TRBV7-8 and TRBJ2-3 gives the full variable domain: GAGVSQSPRYKVAKRGQDVALRCDPISGHVSLFWYQQALGQGPEFLTYFQNEAQLDKSGLPSDRFFAERPEGSVSTLKIQRTQQEDSAVYLCASSPPSKRTDTQYFGPGTRLTVL.

CDR3 sequence reads: CASSEQPVPDTQYF. CDR3 nucleotides: TGTGCCAGCAGTGAACAGCCCGTCCCAGATACGCAGTATTTT. This sequence joins TRBV6-4 and TRBJ2-3; no reliable D call. The germline V gene has CDR1 MRHNA and CDR2 SNTAGT. CDR3 size: 14 residues. V dropped 3 bases and J dropped 4 bases, with 11 bases sitting between them.

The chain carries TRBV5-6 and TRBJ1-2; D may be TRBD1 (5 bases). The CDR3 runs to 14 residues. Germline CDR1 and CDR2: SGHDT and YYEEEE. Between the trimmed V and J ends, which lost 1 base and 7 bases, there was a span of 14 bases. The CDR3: CASSLRTFASGYTF. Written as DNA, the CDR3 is TGTGCCAGCAGCTTGAGGACATTCGCCTCTGGCTACACCTTC.

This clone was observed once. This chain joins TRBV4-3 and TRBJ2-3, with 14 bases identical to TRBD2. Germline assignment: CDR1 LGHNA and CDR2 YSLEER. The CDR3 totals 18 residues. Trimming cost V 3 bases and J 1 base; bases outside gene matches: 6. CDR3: CASSQSRGLAGGTDTQYF. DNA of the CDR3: TGCGCCAGCAGCCAGTCAAGGGGACTAGCGGGGGGCACAGATACGCAGTATTTT.

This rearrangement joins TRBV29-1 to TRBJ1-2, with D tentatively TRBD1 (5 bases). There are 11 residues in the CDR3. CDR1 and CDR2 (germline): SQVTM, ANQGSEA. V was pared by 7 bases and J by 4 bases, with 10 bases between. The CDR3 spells CSATDSYGYTF. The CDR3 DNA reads TGCAGCGCAACTGACAGCTATGGCTACACCTTC.

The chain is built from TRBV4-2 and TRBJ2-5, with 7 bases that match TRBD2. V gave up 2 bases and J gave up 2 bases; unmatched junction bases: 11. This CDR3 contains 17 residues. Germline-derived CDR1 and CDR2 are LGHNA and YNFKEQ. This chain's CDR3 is CASSQWTSFGSQETQYF. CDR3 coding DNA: TGTGCCAGCAGCCAATGGACTAGTTTCGGGTCACAAGAGACCCAGTACTTC.

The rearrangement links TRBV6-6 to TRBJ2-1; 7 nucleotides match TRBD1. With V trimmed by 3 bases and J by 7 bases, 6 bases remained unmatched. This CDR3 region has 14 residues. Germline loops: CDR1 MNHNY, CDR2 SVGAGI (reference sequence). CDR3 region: CASSYGTARNEQFF. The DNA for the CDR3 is TGTGCCAGCAGTTATGGGACAGCGCGGAATGAGCAGTTCTTC.

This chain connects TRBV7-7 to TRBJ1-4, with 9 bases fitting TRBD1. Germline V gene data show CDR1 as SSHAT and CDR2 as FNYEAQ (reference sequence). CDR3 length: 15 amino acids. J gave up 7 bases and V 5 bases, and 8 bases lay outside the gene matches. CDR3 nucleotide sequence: TGTGCCAGCAGCCAAACAGGGGGCGCAGGTGAAAAACTGTTTTTT. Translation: CASSQTGGAGEKLFF.

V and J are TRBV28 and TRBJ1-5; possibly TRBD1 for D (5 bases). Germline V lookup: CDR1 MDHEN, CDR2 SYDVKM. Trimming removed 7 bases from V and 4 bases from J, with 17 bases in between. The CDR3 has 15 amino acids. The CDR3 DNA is TGTGCCAGCACTATGGCGATGGCAGGGAATCAGCCCCAGCATTTT. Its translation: CASTMAMAGNQPQHF.

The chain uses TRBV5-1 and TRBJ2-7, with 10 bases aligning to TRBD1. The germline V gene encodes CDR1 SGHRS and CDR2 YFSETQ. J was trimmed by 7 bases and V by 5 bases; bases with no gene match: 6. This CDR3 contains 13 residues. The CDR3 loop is CASRQDRGVEQYF. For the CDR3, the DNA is TGCGCCAGCAGGCAGGACAGGGGGGTGGAGCAGTACTTC.

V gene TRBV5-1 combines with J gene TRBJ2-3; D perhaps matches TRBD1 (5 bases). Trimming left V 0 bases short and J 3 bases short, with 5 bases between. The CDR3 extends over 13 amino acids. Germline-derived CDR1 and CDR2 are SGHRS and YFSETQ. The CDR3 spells CASSLEGTDTQYF. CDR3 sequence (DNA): TGCGCCAGCAGCTTGGAGGGGACAGATACGCAGTATTTT.

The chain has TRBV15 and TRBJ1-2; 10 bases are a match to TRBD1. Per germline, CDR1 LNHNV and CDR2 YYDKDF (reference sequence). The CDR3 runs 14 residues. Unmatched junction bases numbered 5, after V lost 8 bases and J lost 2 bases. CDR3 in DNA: TGTGCCACCTCCCTGGACAGGGGGAACTATGGCTACACCTTC. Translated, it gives CATSLDRGNYGYTF.